This entry lists 19 T cell receptor beta chains sequenced from one sample in a study of monozygotic twins with inflammatory bowel disease. After re-calling the 5' RACE reads, TCRdb lists one entry per CDR3 protein, DNA absent. This sample lists fewer than 550,000 distinct CDR3 sequences; its ten largest clones have 2% to 3%. Sequencing used blood. These receptor sequences come from a human donor with ulcerative colitis or Crohn's disease, or a healthy co-twin of an affected twin (not recorded which).

The rearrangement links TRBV7-8 to TRBJ2-1; TCRdb's D call of TRBD1 is untestable without DNA. This CDR3 has 19 amino acids. CDR1 is SGHVS and CDR2 is FQNEAQ in the germline V gene. CDR3 amino acids: CASSLGSTGVDRALNEQFF.

The CDR3 sequence: CASSSLGGISYNEQFF. This chain links TRBV5-1 with TRBJ2-1; absent DNA, TCRdb's TRBD2 call cannot be checked. The length of the CDR3 is 16 residues. Germline V gene data show CDR1 as SGHRS and CDR2 as YFSETQ.

V gene TRBV7-6 combines with J gene TRBJ2-7; lacking DNA, the TRBD1 call made by TCRdb goes unchecked. Germline V gene data show CDR1 as SGHVS and CDR2 as FNYEAQ. This CDR3 contains 13 residues. CDR3 loop: CASSSGEYYEQYF.

This rearrangement joins TRBV6-5 to TRBJ2-1. The CDR3 sequence is 12 residues long. CDR1 and CDR2 (germline): MNHEY, SVGAGI. CDR3 residues: CASSSTPLEQFF.

This chain joins TRBV12-3 or TRBV12-4 and TRBJ2-3; TCRdb's D call, TRBD1, is unchecked because there is no DNA. CDR3 length: 15 amino acids. CDR3 residues: CASSFQGIPPDTQYF.

The chain employs TRBV24-1 and TRBJ2-3; with no DNA, the TCRdb D assignment of TRBD1 cannot be verified. This CDR3 comprises 13 residues. CDR1 and CDR2 (germline): KGHDR, SFDVKD. CDR3 loop: CATSDSSPGTQYF.

The chain carries TRBV5-1 and TRBJ2-3; with no DNA, the TCRdb D assignment of TRBD2 cannot be verified. The CDR3 extends over 16 amino acids. Germline V gene lookup returns CDR1 SGHRS and CDR2 YFSETQ. CDR3 sequence reads: CASRETGTSGAYPQYF.

The rearrangement uses TRBV7-2 and TRBJ2-3; TCRdb's D call of TRBD2 is untestable without DNA. The CDR3 contains 13 residues. Germline V gene data show CDR1 as SGHTA and CDR2 as FQGNSA. The CDR3: CASSLGTIDTQYF.

V gene TRBV15 combines with J gene TRBJ1-6. Germline CDR1 and CDR2: LNHNV and YYDKDF (reference sequence). The CDR3 consists of 17 residues. CDR3 residues: CATSRDLRGGVNSPLHF.

The genes are TRBV5-1 and TRBJ2-7; the D call of TRBD1 rests on TCRdb alone, since no DNA is present to check it. CDR3 length: 16 residues. From germline, CDR1 is SGHRS and CDR2 YFSETQ. The CDR3 is CASSFQGAGPSYEQYF. Based on the CDR3 plus reference TRBV5-1 and TRBJ2-7, the full variable domain is KAGVTQTPRYLIKTRGQQVTLSCSPISGHRSVSWYQQTPGQGLQFLFEYFSETQRNKGNFPGRFSGRQFSNSRSEMNVSTLELGDSALYLCASSFQGAGPSYEQYFGPGTRLTVT.

The rearrangement links TRBV6-1 to TRBJ2-1; lacking DNA, the TRBD2 call made by TCRdb goes unchecked. The CDR3 runs 15 residues. CDR1 and CDR2 from the germline V gene are MNHNS and SASEGT. The CDR3 loop is CASSTRTSGYNEQFF.

The chain carries TRBV3-1 and TRBJ2-1. Germline V CDR1 and CDR2: LGHDT, YNNKEL (reference sequence). The length of the CDR3 is 12 residues. This CDR3 reads CASSQAPMRQFF.

The V and J genes are TRBV6-6 and TRBJ2-7; TCRdb indicates TRBD1, and absent DNA this call remains unverified. Looked up from germline, CDR1 is MNHNY and CDR2 is SVGAGI (reference sequence). The CDR3 is made up of 13 amino acids. CDR3 sequence: CASSPRDRGEQYF.

The CDR3 protein is CASSVGTNSYEQYF. This rearrangement joins TRBV9 to TRBJ2-7; TCRdb proposes TRBD2, but this gene call is untestable without DNA. In germline, CDR1 is SGDLS, CDR2 YYNGEE. The CDR3 has 14 residues.

The CDR3 loop is CSASLAETVGETQYF. The rearrangement joins TRBV20-1 to TRBJ2-5; with no DNA, the TCRdb D assignment of TRBD2 cannot be verified. The CDR3 covers 15 residues. Germline lookup yields CDR1 DFQATT and CDR2 SNEGSKA (reference sequence).

This chain joins TRBV5-1 and TRBJ1-4. Germline-derived CDR1 and CDR2 are SGHRS and YFSETQ. This CDR3 comprises 15 residues. The CDR3 sequence is CASSFLAGTNEKLFF.

The V gene is TRBV4-3, the J gene TRBJ2-6. This CDR3 spans 16 amino acids. CDR1 is LGHNA and CDR2 is YSLEER in the germline V gene. CDR3 region: CASSPTLGSGANVLTF.

This chain connects TRBV4-2 to TRBJ1-3. CDR3 length equals 15 residues. Germline V lookup: CDR1 LGHNA, CDR2 YNFKEQ. The CDR3 protein is CASSLGTYSGNTIYF.

The chain uses TRBV7-2 and TRBJ2-7. This CDR3 spans 14 amino acids. Germline assignment: CDR1 SGHTA and CDR2 FQGNSA. CDR3 region: CASSLVYSNYEQYF. Looking up the rest from reference TRBV7-2 and TRBJ2-7 gives the full variable domain: GAGVSQSPSNKVTEKGKDVELRCDPISGHTALYWYRQSLGQGLEFLIYFQGNSAPDKSGLPSDRFSAERTGGSVSTLTIQRTQQEDSAVYLCASSLVYSNYEQYFGPGTRLTVT.